This T cell receptor beta chain was observed in a study of blood T cell repertoires in COVID-19. Whole-study context: Sources were T cells, B-cell-depleted T cells, or PBMCs; the material itself was cDNA or gDNA.

CDR3 size: 16 residues. The germline gives CDR1 LGHNA, CDR2 YSLEER. V shed 5 bases, J shed 3 bases, and the junction held 6 bases outside the gene matches. Per the original methods: From reference gene primer amplification, estimates of nucleated cell counts were derived. The data were produced by immunoSEQ multiplex PCR, yet TCRdb's version contains in-frame clones alone and is incomplete. V, J and clone size derive from that table, while D and trimming were established from the DNA sequence. The sample consists of about 55,000 clones, roughly 85% of them appearing once. The sequenced material came from peripheral blood. V and J are TRBV4-3 and TRBJ2-3, with 12 positions matching TRBD2. The receptor comes from an elderly man with acute or convalescent COVID-19. The CDR3: CASSYSGLAGTDTQYF. Written as DNA, the CDR3 is TGCGCCAGCAGCTACTCCGGACTAGCGGGAACAGATACGCAGTATTTT.